The clone carrying this T cell receptor (beta chain) was recorded many times. What it recognizes is unknown. This sample was taken from a study of T cells in Graves' hyperthyroidism and ophthalmopathy. Study background: Peripheral blood was taken when the disease was first diagnosed, before any treatment began. Study observations and caveats: Blood held most thyroid clonotypes expanded above 0.001 frequency.

TCR beta CDR3 regions were amplified from RNA transcripts. The study used the HTBI primer set for a first-round RT-PCR of the TCR CDR3. Each CDR3 protein is one row after TCRdb ran MiXCR on the multiplex PCR reads. The data contain a few hundred thousand distinct CDR3 sequences, 13% to 15% of them singletons. Diagnosis relied on clinical symptoms, serum thyroxine and TRAb, thyroid ultrasound and orbital computed tomography. Extraction of PBMCs used 7.5 to 10 ml of fresh peripheral blood. The V segment lost 6 bases and the J segment 9 bases; nucleotides outside the gene matches: 8. This CDR3 has 14 amino acids.

This rearrangement joins TRBV12-3 or TRBV12-4 to TRBJ2-1; TRBD1 aligns across 10 bases. Specimen: blood. The clonotype originates from a woman in her 30s with Graves' ophthalmopathy. The CDR3 DNA reads as TGTGCCAGCAGGCTGGACAGGGGGTTGCGTGAGCAGTTCTTC. This translates into CASRLDRGLREQFF.